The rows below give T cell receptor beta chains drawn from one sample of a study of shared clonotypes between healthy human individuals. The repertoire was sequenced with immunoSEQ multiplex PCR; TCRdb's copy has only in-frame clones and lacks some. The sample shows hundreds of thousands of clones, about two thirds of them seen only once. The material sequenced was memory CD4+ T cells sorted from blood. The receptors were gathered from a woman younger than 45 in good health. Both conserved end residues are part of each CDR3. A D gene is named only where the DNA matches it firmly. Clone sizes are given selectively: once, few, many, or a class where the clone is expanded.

DNA: TGTGCCAGCAGTGATGGGGCGGGAGGAGGCGACACCGGGGAGCTGTTTTTT; CDR3: CASSDGAGGGDTGELFF; V: TRBV2; J: TRBJ2-2; size: many; D: TRBD2
DNA: TGTGCCAGCTCAGACTACGGGACACTCAATCAGCCCCAGCATTTT; CDR3: CASSDYGTLNQPQHF; V: TRBV18; J: TRBJ1-5; size: -; D: -
DNA: TGTGCCAGCAGGAATCCAAGCGGGTGGTACAATGAGCAGTTCTTC; CDR3: CASRNPSGWYNEQFF; V: TRBV27; J: TRBJ2-1; size: -; D: -
DNA: TGTGCCAGCAGTTCGCTAGCGGGAGGGTACAATGAGCAGTTCTTC; CDR3: CASSSLAGGYNEQFF; V: TRBV27; J: TRBJ2-1; size: few; D: TRBD2
DNA: TGTGCCAGCAGCTTGGGGACAGCTAACTATGGCTACACCTTC; CDR3: CASSLGTANYGYTF; V: TRBV5-6; J: TRBJ1-2; size: -; D: -
DNA: TGCGCCAGCAGAGACCCTGTTCGGTACACCGGGGAGCTGTTTTTT; CDR3: CASRDPVRYTGELFF; V: TRBV5-1; J: TRBJ2-2; size: -; D: -
DNA: TGTGCCAGCAGTTACCAGACTAGCGGGAGTGCCCACGAGCAGTACTTC; CDR3: CASSYQTSGSAHEQYF; V: TRBV6-6; J: TRBJ2-7; size: -; D: TRBD2
DNA: TGTGCCAGTAGTGGGCAGGGAGCCGGGGAGCTGTTTTTT; CDR3: CASSGQGAGELFF; V: TRBV19; J: TRBJ2-2; size: once; D: -
DNA: TGTGCCAGCAGCCGAGCGGGAGAGGACTACGAGCAGTACTTC; CDR3: CASSRAGEDYEQYF; V: TRBV6-5; J: TRBJ2-7; size: -; D: TRBD2
DNA: TGTGCCAGCAGCTCCTCCCGACTAGTTGGCGGGGAGCTGTTTTTT; CDR3: CASSSSRLVGGELFF; V: TRBV7-2; J: TRBJ2-2; size: -; D: -
DNA: TGTGCCAGCAGTTTCCCCGGGGGGGGCGGTAATGAAAAACTGTTTTTT; CDR3: CASSFPGGGGNEKLFF; V: TRBV28; J: TRBJ1-4; size: -; D: -
DNA: TGCGCCAGCAGTGAGTATAACGAAGAGTCTGGAAACACCATATATTTT; CDR3: CASSEYNEESGNTIYF; V: TRBV10-1; J: TRBJ1-3; size: -; D: -
DNA: TGTGCCAGCAGTGGAAGATGGACCGGGGAGCTGTTTTTT; CDR3: CASSGRWTGELFF; V: TRBV27; J: TRBJ2-2; size: -; D: -
DNA: TGCGCCAGCAGCATAACAGGGACCGGGGAGCTGTTTTTT; CDR3: CASSITGTGELFF; V: TRBV5-1; J: TRBJ2-2; size: -; D: -
DNA: TGTGCCAGTAGTACCCAGATGGGCACCAATCAGCCCCAGCATTTT; CDR3: CASSTQMGTNQPQHF; V: TRBV19; J: TRBJ1-5; size: -; D: -
DNA: TGCGCCAGCAGCCTTTCGTCAGGGGCCTACAATGAGCAGTTCTTC; CDR3: CASSLSSGAYNEQFF; V: TRBV5-1; J: TRBJ2-1; size: -; D: -
DNA: TGTGCCAGCAGCTCACCCGGGACCGTGGAGACCCAGTACTTC; CDR3: CASSSPGTVETQYF; V: TRBV5-4; J: TRBJ2-5; size: -; D: -
DNA: TGTGCCAGCAGCTTAGGGCAGTACGCCGGGGAGCTGTTTTTT; CDR3: CASSLGQYAGELFF; V: TRBV7-6; J: TRBJ2-2; size: -; D: -
DNA: TGTGCCAGCAGTTTAGTTCGAAAAGACATCACGGAGGGCGGGGAGCAGTACTTC; CDR3: CASSLVRKDITEGGEQYF; V: TRBV27; J: TRBJ2-7; size: -; D: -
DNA: TGTGCCAGCAGCCTCAGGGACAGGGCCAACTATGGCTACACCTTC; CDR3: CASSLRDRANYGYTF; V: TRBV7-8; J: TRBJ1-2; size: -; D: TRBD1
DNA: TGTGCCAGCTCGAACAGGGGGCTATGGGGAAACACCATATATTTT; CDR3: CASSNRGLWGNTIYF; V: TRBV28; J: TRBJ1-3; size: -; D: TRBD1
DNA: TGTGCCAGCAGCCAACAGGGACTAGCGGGAGAGACCCAGTACTTC; CDR3: CASSQQGLAGETQYF; V: TRBV7-2; J: TRBJ2-5; size: -; D: TRBD2
DNA: TGTGCTAGTGGTTTGGTACTAGGACAGGGCCCCAATGAGCAGTTCTTC; CDR3: CASGLVLGQGPNEQFF; V: TRBV12-5; J: TRBJ2-1; size: once; D: TRBD1
DNA: TGTGCCTGGAGGCCCCCGGAAGCGGGAGGGCTCGGCGAGCAGTACTTC; CDR3: CAWRPPEAGGLGEQYF; V: TRBV30; J: TRBJ2-7; size: once; D: TRBD2
DNA: TGCGCCAGCAGCTTGACCGACTGGACCCAGGGGGAGCAGTACTTC; CDR3: CASSLTDWTQGEQYF; V: TRBV5-1; J: TRBJ2-7; size: -; D: -
DNA: TGCGCCAGCAGCTTGGGGGGCGTCGCTGGGGCCAACGTCCTGACTTTC; CDR3: CASSLGGVAGANVLTF; V: TRBV5-1; J: TRBJ2-6; size: -; D: -
DNA: TGTGCCAGCAGCTTAGGGACTAGCGGTGGGAGGACGCAGTATTTT; CDR3: CASSLGTSGGRTQYF; V: TRBV7-6; J: TRBJ2-3; size: -; D: TRBD2
DNA: TGTGCCAGCAGCCGCACGGGAGAGACCCAGTACTTC; CDR3: CASSRTGETQYF; V: TRBV7-8; J: TRBJ2-5; size: -; D: -
DNA: TGTGCCATCACCAGTACCCCAGCCTACGAGCAGTACTTC; CDR3: CAITSTPAYEQYF; V: TRBV10-3; J: TRBJ2-7; size: few; D: -
DNA: TGTGCCAGCAGCCGCCGCGGAGTTGCAGATACGCAGTATTTT; CDR3: CASSRRGVADTQYF; V: TRBV7-6; J: TRBJ2-3; size: -; D: -
DNA: TGCAGCGCCGCCCTGGACAGGCGGGCCTACGAGCAGTACTTC; CDR3: CSAALDRRAYEQYF; V: TRBV29-1; J: TRBJ2-7; size: -; D: TRBD1
DNA: TGCGCCAGCAGCTTGGGTCAAAATGAAGCTTTCTTT; CDR3: CASSLGQNEAFF; V: TRBV5-1; J: TRBJ1-1; size: once; D: -
DNA: TGTGCCAGCAGTCCCGGGCAGGGCGGCGGGGCCAACGTCCTGACTTTC; CDR3: CASSPGQGGGANVLTF; V: TRBV28; J: TRBJ2-6; size: -; D: -
DNA: TGTGCCAGCAGCTTAGTAGCGGGAGAGCACAATGAGCAGTTCTTC; CDR3: CASSLVAGEHNEQFF; V: TRBV7-2; J: TRBJ2-1; size: -; D: TRBD2
DNA: TGTGCCAGCTCACCGCCAAATGACAGAGCTGGAAACACCATATATTTT; CDR3: CASSPPNDRAGNTIYF; V: TRBV18; J: TRBJ1-3; size: -; D: -
DNA: TGTGCCAGCAGCTCCGGGACTGGTGGAGATACGCAGTATTTT; CDR3: CASSSGTGGDTQYF; V: TRBV11-1; J: TRBJ2-3; size: -; D: -
DNA: TGCGCCAGCAGCTCCAACCAGGTAGGGGGCGCTTACAATGAGCAGTTCTTC; CDR3: CASSSNQVGGAYNEQFF; V: TRBV5-1; J: TRBJ2-1; size: -; D: TRBD1
DNA: TGTGCCAGCAGCGTGACTAGCGGGGGGACCTACGAGCAGTACTTC; CDR3: CASSVTSGGTYEQYF; V: TRBV5-4; J: TRBJ2-7; size: -; D: TRBD2
DNA: TGTGCCAGCAGTTGGCAACCGGGACAGGGGGGACAGCCCCAGCATTTT; CDR3: CASSWQPGQGGQPQHF; V: TRBV28; J: TRBJ1-5; size: -; D: TRBD1
DNA: TGTGCCAGCAGACTGACAGGTCAGCCCCAGCATTTT; CDR3: CASRLTGQPQHF; V: TRBV28; J: TRBJ1-5; size: few; D: -
DNA: TGTGCCAGCAGTGAAAGAGCGGATCCCTCTGGAAACACCATATATTTT; CDR3: CASSERADPSGNTIYF; V: TRBV6-1; J: TRBJ1-3; size: -; D: -
DNA: TGTGCCAGCAGTGATCGGCCCACAGATACGCAGTATTTT; CDR3: CASSDRPTDTQYF; V: TRBV2; J: TRBJ2-3; size: few; D: -
DNA: TGTGCCAGCAGCCAGCGGGCCCGTTCCTACGAGCAGTACTTC; CDR3: CASSQRARSYEQYF; V: TRBV28; J: TRBJ2-7; size: once; D: -
DNA: TGTGCCAGCAGTTTAGGGATCTCCTACGAGCAGTACTTC; CDR3: CASSLGISYEQYF; V: TRBV28; J: TRBJ2-7; size: few; D: -
DNA: TGTGCCAGCAGTCTCGCGGGTGGGACCTACGAGCAGTACTTC; CDR3: CASSLAGGTYEQYF; V: TRBV14; J: TRBJ2-7; size: -; D: -
DNA: TGTGCCAGCAGTTTAGCCACCCTCACCGGGGAGCTGTTTTTT; CDR3: CASSLATLTGELFF; V: TRBV28; J: TRBJ2-2; size: -; D: -
DNA: TGTGCCAGCAGCTTAGGGGTGGGCCCGAACACTGAAGCTTTCTTT; CDR3: CASSLGVGPNTEAFF; V: TRBV7-9; J: TRBJ1-1; size: -; D: -
DNA: TGTGCCACTAGGACAGGGTGGAACACCGGGGAGCTGTTTTTT; CDR3: CATRTGWNTGELFF; V: TRBV28; J: TRBJ2-2; size: few; D: TRBD1
DNA: TGTGCCACCAGCAGAGATCGCGGCGGGAGGGCCCGCAATGAGCAGTTCTTC; CDR3: CATSRDRGGRARNEQFF; V: TRBV15; J: TRBJ2-1; size: -; D: TRBD2
DNA: TGTGCCAGCAGCCAAGAGGGTCTAGCGGGAGTTGGAGATACGCAGTATTTT; CDR3: CASSQEGLAGVGDTQYF; V: TRBV4-2; J: TRBJ2-3; size: -; D: TRBD2
DNA: TGTGCCATCCGGACAGGGCCGGAATCACCCCTCCACTTT; CDR3: CAIRTGPESPLHF; V: TRBV2; J: TRBJ1-6; size: -; D: TRBD1